This TCR gamma chain came from a study of intestinal T cells in coeliac disease (dated by TCRdb to about 2020). Some background on the complete study: In the TRG cohort, the mean age of coeliac patients was around 17 years compared with 50 to 65 years for controls, so the coeliac patients were much younger than the controls. A second, larger TCR-gamma (TRG) cohort included duodenal biopsies from approximately 33 coeliac disease patients and approximately 19 non-coeliac controls. The TCR-delta (TRD) cohort comprised duodenal biopsies from around eleven coeliac disease patients and around eleven non-coeliac controls. What the research found in general, with its limitations: Coeliac and control groups differed significantly in age, although an age-split analysis did not yield significant classification. FFPE-derived DNA was found to be relatively degraded, and loss of a proportion of TCR sequences in each sample was likely caused by this degradation. TRD kmer-based clustering correctly classified all 22 biopsies in training, with a reported leave-one-out accuracy of about 90%. Clustering based on TRG put 51 of 54 biopsies (roughly 94%) in the right class, and the reported leave-one-out accuracy was about 90%. It was not possible to tell repeated CDR3 amino acid sequences apart from PCR duplicates.

Receptor amplification or capture employed multiplex PCR. The listed sequencing device is Ion Torrent PGM. The LymphoTrack kit, which has primers carrying Illumina adapters, was used to amplify TRG repertoires from roughly 220 ng of biopsy DNA. TRG amplicons were cleaned up with AMPure XP beads, measured on a 2100 Bioanalyzer, and combined in equimolar amounts. Sequencing of TRG libraries was performed on an Ion PGM instrument. From the authors' description of their analysis: FastX removed reads in which more than 10% of nucleotides fell below the per-patient third-quartile quality score. Alignment of reads was performed with IMGT/HighV-QUEST so that V, D and J genes were assigned, CDR3 regions were identified and functionality was assessed. After the sequences were translated into amino acids, every sequence predicted to be non-functional was thrown out. CDR3s were split into kmers with and without positional annotation, PCA was performed on kmer frequencies, and samples were clustered using all 1023 combinations of PCs 1-10. Leave-one-out cross-validation was used to validate the classification, with parameters re-optimised on the remaining samples in each round. Shannon diversity was calculated using the vegan R package from repeated random subsamples equal to the lowest read count. TCRdb called clones anew from the public reads via CATT; matching DNA rows were later pooled. In this record, the V and J calls reflect TCRdb's handling and not the investigators' own analysis. In this sample the table shows 650 to 750 gamma-chain clones, over 50% of which occur a single time. Of the sample, roughly 29% is held by the ten largest clones.

Genomic DNA was extracted with the QIAamp DNA FFPE tissue kit from ten 5-um FFPE scrolls per case. Classification of coeliac disease based on the TCR repertoire was tested using fully anonymised formalin-fixed paraffin-embedded duodenal biopsies that were surplus to diagnostic needs. The controls had no clinical or histological suspicion of coeliac disease and had upper endoscopy for reflux, dyspepsia or gastritis. Ends trimmed: V by 0 bases, J by 4 bases; bases unmatched to a gene: 3. The CDR3 has 13 amino acids, counting the end cysteine and phenylalanine. The sequence is cut down to CDR3 DNA, 39 bases in frame from base 1. Reading the germline V gene (reference sequence) gives CDR1 VTNTFY and CDR2 YDVSTARD. This clone is categorized as large (0.1 to 1%). No cognate antigen has been identified for it. Base qualities are not at hand, and no much larger clone is one base apart.

The sequence was collected from a human donor who served as a control with a normal duodenal biopsy, not a healthy volunteer. Sequencing used a duodenal biopsy. The sequence joins TRGV3 to TRGJ1 or TRGJ2. The bases read TGTGCCACCTGGGACAGGCTGTATTATAAGAAACTCTTT. The resulting protein is CATWDRLYYKKLF.